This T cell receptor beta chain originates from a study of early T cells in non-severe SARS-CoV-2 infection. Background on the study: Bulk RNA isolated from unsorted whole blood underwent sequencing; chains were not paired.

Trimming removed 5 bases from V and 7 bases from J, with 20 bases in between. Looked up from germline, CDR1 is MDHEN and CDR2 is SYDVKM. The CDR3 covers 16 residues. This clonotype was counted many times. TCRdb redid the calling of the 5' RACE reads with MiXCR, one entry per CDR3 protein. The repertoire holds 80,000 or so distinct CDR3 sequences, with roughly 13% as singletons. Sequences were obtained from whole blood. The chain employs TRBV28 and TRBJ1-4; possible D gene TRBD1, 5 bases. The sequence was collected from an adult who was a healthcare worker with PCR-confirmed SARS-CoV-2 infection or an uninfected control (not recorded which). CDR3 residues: CASSESQGVKAEKLFF. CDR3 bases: TGTGCCAGCAGTGAATCCCAGGGCGTCAAGGCTGAAAAACTGTTTTTT.